This is a list of T cell receptor beta chains from one sample in a study of CD8 T cells in ankylosing spondylitis. TCRdb reprocessed the 5' RACE reads via MiXCR and lists one record per CDR3 protein. The table records roughly 440,000 distinct CDR3 sequences, under 20% of them present only once. The sequenced material came from blood, either unsorted or a sorted T cell fraction (not recorded which). These receptor sequences come from a male donor with ankylosing spondylitis. The CDR3 runs from the conserved cysteine through the conserved F or W. Fields, in order: CDR3 DNA, CDR3 protein, J gene, V gene, D gene, clone size. The D gene is left open where the match is weak. Only part of the rows carry a size: once, few, many, or a class if the clone is expanded.

TGCAGTGCTAGAAGGGGGGGGTCTTCTCACTACGAGCAGTACTTC	CSARRGGSSHYEQYF	TRBJ2-7	TRBV20-1	NA	few
TGCAGTGCTAGAGACGTGACCTCTCCCTCCTACAATGAGCAGTTCTTC	CSARDVTSPSYNEQFF	TRBJ2-1	TRBV20-1	NA	NA
TGTGCCAGCAGCCAAGATGCCGGACAGCTAACAGGGGGTAGTGATTCACCCCTCCACTTT	CASSQDAGQLTGGSDSPLHF	TRBJ1-6	TRBV4-2	TRBD1	NA
TGTGCCAGCAGTTGGCCGAACACTGAAGCTTTCTTT	CASSWPNTEAFF	TRBJ1-1	TRBV12-3/TRBV12-4	NA	NA
TGTGCCAGCAGTCATGGGGGTTTAGGGCCGAACACTGAAGCTTTCTTT	CASSHGGLGPNTEAFF	TRBJ1-1	TRBV28	NA	once
TGCAGTGCAAAGTCCAGGACCGACAATCAGCCCCAGCATTTT	CSAKSRTDNQPQHF	TRBJ1-5	TRBV20-1	NA	many
TGCGCCAGCAGCCCTCAGGACCCGAATTTTGGAGGGGCTTTCTTT	CASSPQDPNFGGAFF	TRBJ1-1	TRBV5-1	NA	few
TGTGCCAGCAGTTTGCGCGGAGGAACCACTGAGCAGTTCTTC	CASSLRGGTTEQFF	TRBJ2-1	TRBV28	NA	NA
TGTGCCAGCTCACCACCGGACAGTTTTTACGAGCAGTACTTC	CASSPPDSFYEQYF	TRBJ2-7	TRBV18	NA	NA
TGTGCCAGCAGTTTAGGGGACTTACAATACGAGCAGTACTTC	CASSLGDLQYEQYF	TRBJ2-7	TRBV12-3/TRBV12-4	NA	few
TGTGCCAGCAGCAAAGCAAAGGACAGGGGGCAGAGAGAGACCCAGTACTTC	CASSKAKDRGQRETQYF	TRBJ2-5	TRBV21-1	NA	NA
TGTGCCAGCAGCTTCAGGGGCCCAGATACGCAGTATTTT	CASSFRGPDTQYF	TRBJ2-3	TRBV9	NA	NA
TGTGCCAGCAGCCTCCCGGACAGTAAAAACAATGAGCAGTTCTTC	CASSLPDSKNNEQFF	TRBJ2-1	TRBV12-3/TRBV12-4	NA	NA
TGCGCCAGCAGCGTGCAAGGGGGTGGCAATCAGCCCCAGCATTTT	CASSVQGGGNQPQHF	TRBJ1-5	TRBV5-1	NA	NA
TGCAGCGTTGGTGGGGAAGGCTACACCTTC	CSVGGEGYTF	TRBJ1-2	TRBV29-1	NA	NA
TGTGCCAGCAGCTTAGTGGGACAGGGACATCAGCCCCAGCATTTT	CASSLVGQGHQPQHF	TRBJ1-5	TRBV7-2	TRBD1	NA
TGTGCCAGCAGCAACCGGGCCTACGAGCAGTACTTC	CASSNRAYEQYF	TRBJ2-7	TRBV13	NA	NA
TGTGCCAGCAGCAGGGACAGCGGTGAGCAGTTCTTC	CASSRDSGEQFF	TRBJ2-1	TRBV5-4	TRBD1	few
TGTGCCAGCAGCCGTCATTCTAGCGGGAGGGCCAGTGAGCAGTTCTTC	CASSRHSSGRASEQFF	TRBJ2-1	TRBV7-3	TRBD2	NA
TGTGCCAGCAGGGGGACAGGGTACCTCTACGAGCAGTACTTC	CASRGTGYLYEQYF	TRBJ2-7	TRBV6-1	TRBD1	NA
TGCAGCGTTGAGGGGTCGAGCAGCGAGCAGTACTTC	CSVEGSSSEQYF	TRBJ2-7	TRBV29-1	NA	NA
TGCAGCGTCACCCGGATGAACACTGAAGCTTTCTTT	CSVTRMNTEAFF	TRBJ1-1	TRBV29-1	NA	NA
TGCGCCAGCAGCCAAGGGACAGGGGCCTTAATTGAGACCCAGTACTTC	CASSQGTGALIETQYF	TRBJ2-5	TRBV4-1	TRBD1	NA
TGCGCCAGCAGCCGCGGACAGGGACCATACAATGAGCAGTTCTTC	CASSRGQGPYNEQFF	TRBJ2-1	TRBV5-1	TRBD1	many
TGTGCCAGCAGTTACAGGGTCTCTGGAAACACCATATATTTT	CASSYRVSGNTIYF	TRBJ1-3	TRBV12-3/TRBV12-4	NA	few
TGTGCCAGCAGCTTGACAGGGAGACTTGATGAGCAGTTCTTC	CASSLTGRLDEQFF	TRBJ2-1	TRBV7-9	TRBD1	NA
TGTGCCATCAGTGAGGATGAAGAACGCTCCACCTTC	CAISEDEERSTF	TRBJ1-2	TRBV10-3	NA	many
TGCAGCCGGGACAGAAACTTCTACGAGCAGTACTTC	CSRDRNFYEQYF	TRBJ2-7	TRBV20-1	TRBD1	few
TGTGCCAGCAAGACGACAGGGGTCTATGGCTACACCTTC	CASKTTGVYGYTF	TRBJ1-2	TRBV12-3/TRBV12-4	TRBD1	NA
TGTGCCAGCGGGCTATTGTACGAGCAGTACTTC	CASGLLYEQYF	TRBJ2-7	TRBV28	NA	NA
TGTGCCAGCAGCGCAGGGTTTAGCACAGATACGCAGTATTTT	CASSAGFSTDTQYF	TRBJ2-3	TRBV9	NA	NA
TGTGCCAGCAGTCCCCGGACAGGAGATAATGAAAAACTGTTTTTT	CASSPRTGDNEKLFF	TRBJ1-4	TRBV12-3/TRBV12-4	TRBD1	NA
TGTGCCAGCAGTTTATTTAACTATGGCTACACCTTC	CASSLFNYGYTF	TRBJ1-2	TRBV12-3/TRBV12-4	NA	many
TGTGCCAGCAGTTTGGCGTTTCAGCCCCAGCATTTT	CASSLAFQPQHF	TRBJ1-5	TRBV12-3/TRBV12-4	NA	NA
TGCAGTGCTGGGACAGGGGGTGGAAACACCATATATTTT	CSAGTGGGNTIYF	TRBJ1-3	TRBV20-1	TRBD1	NA
TGTGCCAGCAGCTCGTACAGGACAGATACGCAGTATTTT	CASSSYRTDTQYF	TRBJ2-3	TRBV7-6	NA	NA
TGCGCCAGCAGCCAATCGCCTAGCGGGGGAACCTCCTACGAGCAGTACTTC	CASSQSPSGGTSYEQYF	TRBJ2-7	TRBV4-1	TRBD2	NA
TGTGCCAGCAGCTCGGGTAGCGGGGGGCCCTACAATGAGCAGTTCTTC	CASSSGSGGPYNEQFF	TRBJ2-1	TRBV5-6	TRBD2	NA
TGCAGTGCTCCAAAGAGGGGCAAATATCTCTACGAGCAGTACTTC	CSAPKRGKYLYEQYF	TRBJ2-7	TRBV20-1	NA	NA
TGTGCCAGCAGCCTCAACAGGGACGATGAAGCTTTCTTT	CASSLNRDDEAFF	TRBJ1-1	TRBV9	NA	many
TGCGCCAGCAGCCAAGACGGTTGGGCGGCAGGGGGGGATAGCACCATATATTTT	CASSQDGWAAGGDSTIYF	TRBJ1-3	TRBV4-1	TRBD1	NA
TGCAGTGCTAGAGATCTTAGCGGGGGGTCCACTGCCTACAATGAGCAGTTCTTC	CSARDLSGGSTAYNEQFF	TRBJ2-1	TRBV20-1	TRBD2	NA
TGTGCCAGTAGCCGGGGGGCCGTAGCCAAAAACATTCAGTACTTC	CASSRGAVAKNIQYF	TRBJ2-4	TRBV19	NA	NA
TGTGCCAGCAGTGATGGGCAAGTTAATGGCTACACCTTC	CASSDGQVNGYTF	TRBJ1-2	TRBV2	NA	few
TGTGCCAGCAGTGGACCGGGACCCGAAAGGGGGACCCAGTACTTC	CASSGPGPERGTQYF	TRBJ2-5	TRBV25-1	NA	NA
TGTGCCAGCAGTTTGAGCCGGGGGGTCTTCGGGTACGAGCAGTACTTC	CASSLSRGVFGYEQYF	TRBJ2-7	TRBV12-3/TRBV12-4	TRBD2	many
TGCAGCGCGAAAGTCTCTGGAAACACCATATATTTT	CSAKVSGNTIYF	TRBJ1-3	TRBV29-1	NA	few
TGCAGTGCTGTTAGCGGGGGGAATAACAATGAGCAGTTCTTC	CSAVSGGNNNEQFF	TRBJ2-1	TRBV20-1	TRBD2	few
TGTGCCAGTAGTATAGACTCGACAGGGCGCTACACCTTC	CASSIDSTGRYTF	TRBJ1-2	TRBV19	TRBD1	NA
TGTGCCAGCAGAAACCCCGGTCGCCAGCAGTACTTC	CASRNPGRQQYF	TRBJ2-7	TRBV27	NA	NA
TGCAGCGGAGGACCGGGACCCAGAACAGATACGCAGTATTTT	CSGGPGPRTDTQYF	TRBJ2-3	TRBV29-1	NA	many
TGTGCCAGCAGCTTAGGGTCAGGGGGTACGGGCACTGAAGCTTTCTTT	CASSLGSGGTGTEAFF	TRBJ1-1	TRBV7-9	TRBD1	once